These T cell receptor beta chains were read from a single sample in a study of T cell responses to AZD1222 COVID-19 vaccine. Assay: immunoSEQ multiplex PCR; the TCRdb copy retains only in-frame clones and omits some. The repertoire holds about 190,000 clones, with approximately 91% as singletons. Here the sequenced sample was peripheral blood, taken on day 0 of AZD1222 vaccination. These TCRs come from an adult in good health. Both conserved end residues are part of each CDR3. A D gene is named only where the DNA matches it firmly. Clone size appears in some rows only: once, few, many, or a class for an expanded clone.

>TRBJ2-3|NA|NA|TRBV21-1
TGTGCCAGCAGCAAAGCTGGGACTGGTAGCACAGATACGCAGTATTTT
CASSKAGTGSTDTQYF
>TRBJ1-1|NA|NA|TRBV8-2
TGTGGCACCCCAGGGGAGGGCACTGAAGCTTTCTTT
CGTPGEGTEAFF
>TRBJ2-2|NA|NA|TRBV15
TGTGCCACCAGCAGAGACTTCGGAGCCGGGGAGCTGTTTTTT
CATSRDFGAGELFF
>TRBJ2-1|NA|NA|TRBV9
TGTGCCAGCAGCGTCCTGGGGTCGAGCTCCTACAATGAGCAGTTCTTC
CASSVLGSSSYNEQFF
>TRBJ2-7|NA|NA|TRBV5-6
TGTGCCAGCAGCCCCACTACAGGGTACTCCGAGCAGTACTTC
CASSPTTGYSEQYF
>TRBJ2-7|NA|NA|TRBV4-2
TGTGCCAGCAGCCAAACGTCAGCGGGCTATCCCTACGAGCAGTACTTC
CASSQTSAGYPYEQYF
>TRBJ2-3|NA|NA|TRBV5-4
TGTGCCAGCAGCTTAGCGGCTCACACAGATACGCAGTATTTT
CASSLAAHTDTQYF
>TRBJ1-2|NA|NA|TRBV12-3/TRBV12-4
TGTGCCAGCAGCCTTTCGGGGGTCTATGGCTACACCTTC
CASSLSGVYGYTF
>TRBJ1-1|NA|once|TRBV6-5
TGTGCCAGCCGAGAGACGCGCATGAACACTGAAGCTTTCTTT
CASRETRMNTEAFF
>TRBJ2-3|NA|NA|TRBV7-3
TGTGCCAGCAGCTTACTCCCGGGGGGCACAGATACGCAGTATTTT
CASSLLPGGTDTQYF
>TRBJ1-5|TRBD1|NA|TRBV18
TGTGCCAGCTCTCGATCCGGGACAGGGGGCGGTCAGCCCCAGCATTTT
CASSRSGTGGGQPQHF
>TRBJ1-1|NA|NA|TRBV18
TGTGCCAGCTCACCACGCCCGGCAGCGAACACTGAAGCTTTCTTT
CASSPRPAANTEAFF
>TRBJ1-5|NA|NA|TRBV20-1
TGCAGTGCTAGTGAGGTCAGGCTAATCGATCAGCCCCAGCATTTT
CSASEVRLIDQPQHF
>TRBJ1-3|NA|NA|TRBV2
TGTGCCAGCAGTCCACGGACAGACACGGCAGCGGCTGGAAACACCATATATTTT
CASSPRTDTAAAGNTIYF
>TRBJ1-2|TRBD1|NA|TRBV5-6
TGTGCCAGCAGCCCGGGGACAGGGCGAACTAACTATGGCTACACCTTC
CASSPGTGRTNYGYTF
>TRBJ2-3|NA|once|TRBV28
TGTGCCAGCAGTTTAAGAGGGGTTGTTAGCACAGATACGCAGTATTTT
CASSLRGVVSTDTQYF
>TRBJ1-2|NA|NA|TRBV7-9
TGTGCCAGCAGTCCGGGTCCGGAAATTGGCTACACCTTC
CASSPGPEIGYTF
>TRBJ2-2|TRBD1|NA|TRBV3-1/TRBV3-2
TGTGCCAGCAGCACCAAAATGACAGGGCCGATGGGGGAGCTGTTTTTT
CASSTKMTGPMGELFF
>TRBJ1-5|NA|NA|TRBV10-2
TGCGCCAGCAGTGATGGGGGGGGCAATCAGCCCCAGCATTTT
CASSDGGGNQPQHF
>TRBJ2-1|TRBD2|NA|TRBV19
TGTGCCAGTAGCCCGTTAAGGCCCGGGAGGGACTATGCCTACAATGAGCAGTTCTTC
CASSPLRPGRDYAYNEQFF
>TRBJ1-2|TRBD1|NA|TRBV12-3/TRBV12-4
TGTGCCACCGAGACCCGCGGACAGGGAAAAACCTTC
CATETRGQGKTF
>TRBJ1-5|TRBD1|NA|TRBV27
TGTGCCAGCAGTTCCGACAGGGGTCGGGGCAATCAGCCCCAGCATTTT
CASSSDRGRGNQPQHF
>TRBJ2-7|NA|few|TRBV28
TGTGCCAGCAGTTTAGAAACCGGGCTCGAGCAGTACTTC
CASSLETGLEQYF
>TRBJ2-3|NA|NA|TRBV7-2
TGTGCCAGCAGCTTAGTCGCAGGGGCAGATACGCAGTATTTT
CASSLVAGADTQYF
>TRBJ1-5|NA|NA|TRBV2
TGTGCCAGCAGTGAACGGGTGGGGATGAGGCCCCAGCATTTT
CASSERVGMRPQHF
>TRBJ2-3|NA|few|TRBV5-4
TGTGCCAGTAAATTCGAGCCCACAGATACGCAGTATTTT
CASKFEPTDTQYF
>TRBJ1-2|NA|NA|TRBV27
TGTGCCAGCTCGTCGGGTACGAACTATGGCTACACCTTC
CASSSGTNYGYTF
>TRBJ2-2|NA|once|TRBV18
TGTGCCAGCTCACCGATAAACACCGGGGAGCTGTTTTTT
CASSPINTGELFF
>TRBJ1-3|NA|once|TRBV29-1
TGCAGCGTTCTCGGGGGCTTCTCTGGAAACACCATATATTTT
CSVLGGFSGNTIYF
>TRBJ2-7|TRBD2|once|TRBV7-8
TGTGCCAGCAGCTTAGGGGTAGCGGGAGGGACCTACGAGCAGTACTTC
CASSLGVAGGTYEQYF
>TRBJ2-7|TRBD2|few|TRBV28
TGTGCCAGCACCCAAGGGAGGGCGCAGCAGTACTTC
CASTQGRAQQYF
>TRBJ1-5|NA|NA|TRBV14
TGTGCCAGCAGCCCCCCCCGAGGGGAAAGCAATCAGCCCCAGCATTTT
CASSPPRGESNQPQHF
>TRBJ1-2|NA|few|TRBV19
TGTGCCAGTAGTATAGGTGGAGAGGGCTATGGCTACACCTTC
CASSIGGEGYGYTF
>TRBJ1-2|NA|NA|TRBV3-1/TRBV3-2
TGTGCCAGCAGCCAAGATAGGGGCCCCTATGGCTACACCTTC
CASSQDRGPYGYTF
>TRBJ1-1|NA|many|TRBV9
TGTGCCAGCAGCGTAGGTGGTACAGGGTTCGAGTCTTTCTTT
CASSVGGTGFESFF
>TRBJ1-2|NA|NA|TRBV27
TGTGCCAGCAGTTCAGACGGTTATGGCTACACCTTC
CASSSDGYGYTF
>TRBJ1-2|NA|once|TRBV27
TGTGCCAGCAGTGTAACCCCCCCGGCTAACTATGGCTACACCTTC
CASSVTPPANYGYTF